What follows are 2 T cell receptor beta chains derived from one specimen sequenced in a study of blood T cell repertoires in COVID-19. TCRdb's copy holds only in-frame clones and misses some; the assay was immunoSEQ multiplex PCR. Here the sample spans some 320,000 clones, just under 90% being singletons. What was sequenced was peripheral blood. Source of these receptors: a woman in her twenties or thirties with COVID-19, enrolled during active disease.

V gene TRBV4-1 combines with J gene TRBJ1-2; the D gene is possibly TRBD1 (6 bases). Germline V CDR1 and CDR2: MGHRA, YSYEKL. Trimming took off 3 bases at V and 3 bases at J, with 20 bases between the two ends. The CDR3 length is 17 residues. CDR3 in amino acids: CASSQLYTGILYYGYTF. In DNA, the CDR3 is TGCGCCAGCAGCCAGCTATATACAGGGATTCTCTACTATGGCTACACCTTC.

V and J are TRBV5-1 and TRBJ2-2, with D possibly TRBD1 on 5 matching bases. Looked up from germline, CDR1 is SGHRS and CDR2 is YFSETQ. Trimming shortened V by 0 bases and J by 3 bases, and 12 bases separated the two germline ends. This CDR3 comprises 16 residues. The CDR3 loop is CASSLGPDRYTGELFF. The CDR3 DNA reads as TGCGCCAGCAGCTTGGGCCCCGACAGATACACCGGGGAGCTGTTTTTT.